This T cell receptor beta chain was obtained from a study of cytomegalovirus exposure and HLA in healthy donors (dated by TCRdb to about 2017). General notes on the study: An earlier analysis of several hundred of the donors reported 250 to 350 Gb of sequence data and around 100 million unique TCR beta sequences obtained from 180 million or so T cells. An early release that covered 640 HLA-typed donors contained approximately 320 gigabases of sequencing data and 65 million to 100 million unique TCR sequences. Of the roughly 400 genotyped donors, approximately 81% were placed in the genetic ancestry cluster associated with self-reported Caucasian donors. The study was designed to test whether signatures of past pathogen exposure could be identified by cataloging public T cell receptors. The T cell repertoires of 666 subjects were profiled by immunosequencing and related to cytomegalovirus serostatus. Besides the first cohort of roughly 640 subjects, a separate validation cohort made up of 120 different subjects was used. To predict cytomegalovirus infection status, the study brought together high-throughput TCR immunosequencing, statistical association of individual TCRs with disease status, and machine learning. A later analysis re-analyzed previously published TCR beta repertoires from roughly 630 donors and added high-resolution HLA genotyping to study TCR occurrence patterns. In the later analysis, no new phenotypic data were used to find candidate immune exposures; instead, reliance was placed on TCR beta sequences and their occurrence across donors. To decide whether each TCR beta V gene segment behaved as functional or pseudogenic, an earlier analysis of 587 of the donors relied on high-throughput TCR beta sequencing. Donor age, sex, ethnicity and CMV serostatus were collected together with the repertoire data. Genome-wide SNP genotypes for about 65% of the roughly 700 donors were used in a later genetic analysis, which treated that subset as a discovery cohort. Every discovery cohort repertoire had been produced on one sequencing platform. Both class I and class II loci were covered by HLA typing, at four-digit resolution. Typing coverage differed by locus: A, B, C, DRB1 and DQB1 were typed in roughly 620-640 donors, DQA1 in about 500, DPA1 in around 580, and DPB1 in approximately 450. Because of strong linkage in the cohort, roughly five DR-DQ haplotypes were treated as single units for association and clustering. Across about 380 genotyped donors of the cohort, an average of about 240,000 unique TCR beta nucleotide sequences per donor were sequenced, and roughly 17% of those sequences were non-productive.

The full study reports these points: A later analysis found that most CMV-associated TCR beta chains appeared HLA-restricted, with HLA associations seemingly driven largely by CMV exposure. In a later analysis, around 17,000 TCR beta sequences were associated with specific HLA alleles at a false discovery rate of 0.05. In both the original and validation cohorts, the classifier was reported to diagnose cytomegalovirus status with high specificity and sensitivity. An earlier analysis of around 600 of the donors showed that most TCR beta V segments appeared in productive rearrangements either about 87% or about 30% of the time, which broadly matched IMGT annotations. Across donors, most TCR sequences were observed very rarely, whereas some public TCRs were present in many individuals. In a later analysis, several top co-occurrence clusters were reported to appear linked to parvovirus B19, influenza, CMV and Epstein-Barr virus. The study gave a list of some 150 TCR beta chains associated with cytomegalovirus. Linkage disequilibrium might explain the correlated functional status among segregating V segments, but an unknown experimental factor could not be ruled out. A group of highly shared sequence variants was considered likely to be a technical artifact of the sequencing pipeline. A later analysis found that TCR association rates varied across HLA loci, with DRB1 alleles showing the most associated TCRs and HLA-C alleles the fewest. An association between a missense DCLRE1C variant and V-gene and J-gene trimming of TCR beta chains was found in a later genetic analysis and replicated in an independent cohort. Strong co-occurrence of HLA alleles, especially DR and DQ, made assigning TCR associations to individual alleles difficult. CMV serostatus was the only immune exposure information available for the cohort. According to a later genetic analysis, donors in an Asian-associated ancestry cluster had fewer N-insertions in productive TCRs than the approximately 670-donor mean. Roughly uniform sequencing depth across donors was assumed in presence/absence analyses, although this assumption may not hold. Some IMGT-functional V segments, including TRBV6-2 and TRBV6-3, could not be distinguished by the 87-base-pair reads and were therefore excluded. In vitro tests confirmed that a few of the cytomegalovirus-associated TCR beta chains recognize cytomegalovirus antigens. Only TCR beta chains were sequenced in this cohort, and the absence of alpha or paired-chain data limited detectable features. Because some donors lacked HLA typing at each locus, the association tests relied only on the typed subset. Because counts were too low, about 18 rarely observed V segments, including chromosome 9 orphons, were excluded from the earlier analysis of 587 of the donors. In a later analysis, HLA-associated TCR beta chains were found to be more clonally expanded and to have lower generation probabilities than equally common non-associated chains. It was suggested by the authors that the approach could potentially be generalized to other disease states and immunological phenotypes. A further reported finding was that TCR beta sequences accurately predicted the HLA-A and HLA-B alleles for most subjects in the first cohort.

The method behind the library was the immunoSEQ multiplex PCR assay. For the multiplex PCR, a mixture combining 60 forward primers for TCR Vbeta segments and 13 reverse primers for TCR Jbeta segments was used. A multiplex PCR assay on genomic DNA amplified the CDR3 region of rearranged TCR beta genes. The amplified TCR beta libraries were sequenced on the Illumina HiSeq System as 87-base-pair reads. As for how the authors treated the data: Across the 500 to 750 repertoires, a later analysis counted some 80 million unique TCR beta chains, 9 million to 14 million of which were shared by at least two donors. Raw reads were error-corrected and collapsed into unique sequences by a nearest-neighbor algorithm in which closely related sequences were merged to remove PCR and sequencing errors. Alignment of CDR3 sequences to IMGT reference sequences was used to assign V, D and J gene segments. Each retained sequence needed at least a six-nucleotide match to both a V gene segment and a J gene segment. Rearrangements were called productive when the CDR3 lacked stop codons and stayed in frame with V and J; all others were non-productive. CDR3 was defined according to IMGT convention as the region running from the second conserved V-encoded cysteine to the conserved J-encoded phenylalanine. The earlier analysis of about 530 of the donors excluded any sequence lacking an unambiguous match to a single V gene segment. In an earlier analysis of approximately 590 of the donors, V segments were called functional above 56.7% productive rearrangements and were called segregating when the between-donor standard deviation exceeded 5%. To diagnose cytomegalovirus status from the catalog of TCR beta chain sequences, a statistical classification framework was built. In a later analysis, V and J genes were assigned by comparing TCR nucleotide sequences against IMGT/GENE-DB human TR gene sequences. The TCRdist pipeline was used in a later analysis to assign CDR3 sequences and most-parsimonious VDJ recombination scenarios. A later analysis defined each TCR beta chain by its CDR3 amino acid sequence plus V-gene family, and excluded reads lacking a unique V-gene family. In a later analysis, nearly 600 highly shared, low-generation-probability nucleotide sequences were removed to address suspected cross-contamination and a sequencing artifact. A later analysis calculated a clonal expansion index for each public chain from normalized within-repertoire ranks of inferred template counts. A later analysis computed generation probabilities with a VDJ recombination model fitted to out-of-frame rearrangements, and checked the results against IGoR. In a later analysis, TCR-TCR, TCR-HLA and TCR-CMV co-occurrence was scored with hypergeometric tests, and a repertoire-size bias correction was applied to TCR pairs. A later analysis estimated false discovery rates by permuting HLA or CMV assignments 20 times. In a later analysis, co-occurring TCRs were grouped using DBSCAN, and TCRdist sequence similarity was added for clustering within HLA-allele-positive subsets. Repertoires with fewer than 30,000 or more than 120,000 public chains, plus five repertoires with anomalous nucleotide sharing, were excluded from co-occurrence clustering. Drawn from immuneACCESS, this table holds only the in-frame rearrangements with V and J called that TCRdb kept. Clones are partly lost; checked studies trace under half to an unresolved V gene and leave the rest unexplained. V and J calls and clone size are those listed in that table; D and trimming were worked out from the DNA. This sample comprises around 200,000 clones, about 80% of them detected only once. Together, the top ten hold around 6% of the sample.

The cohort was made up of about 610 healthy bone marrow donors. At the time of sampling, all cohort members were nominally healthy, though unrecorded immune exposures were likely present. The donor tested CMV seropositive, placing the donor among the 289 seropositive members of the cohort. A peripheral blood sample was collected from each donor, and TCR beta sequencing was performed on peripheral blood mononuclear cells. Genomic DNA was extracted from the blood cell samples with the Qiagen DNeasy Blood Extraction Kit. In the case of this clone: The target of this receptor is not known. Base qualities are not recorded, but no much larger clone differs from it by a single base.

CDR1 and CDR2, looked up from the germline V gene, are MNHNS and SASEGT. Reading from cysteine to phenylalanine, the CDR3 counts 16 amino acids. Only the CDR3 DNA is retained, 48 bases long and in frame from the first base. The germline ends are 9 bases apart after V is trimmed by 0 bases and J by 0 bases. Sample: PBMCs. The receptor comes from a man aged 35-49 years in good health and CMV-seropositive. This chain is built from TRBV6-1 and TRBJ1-5; the D gene is perhaps TRBD1, on 6 matching bases. The sequence in DNA is TGTGCCAGCAGTGAAGCGGGACATTATAGCAATCAGCCCCAGCATTTT. Protein translation: CASSEAGHYSNQPQHF.